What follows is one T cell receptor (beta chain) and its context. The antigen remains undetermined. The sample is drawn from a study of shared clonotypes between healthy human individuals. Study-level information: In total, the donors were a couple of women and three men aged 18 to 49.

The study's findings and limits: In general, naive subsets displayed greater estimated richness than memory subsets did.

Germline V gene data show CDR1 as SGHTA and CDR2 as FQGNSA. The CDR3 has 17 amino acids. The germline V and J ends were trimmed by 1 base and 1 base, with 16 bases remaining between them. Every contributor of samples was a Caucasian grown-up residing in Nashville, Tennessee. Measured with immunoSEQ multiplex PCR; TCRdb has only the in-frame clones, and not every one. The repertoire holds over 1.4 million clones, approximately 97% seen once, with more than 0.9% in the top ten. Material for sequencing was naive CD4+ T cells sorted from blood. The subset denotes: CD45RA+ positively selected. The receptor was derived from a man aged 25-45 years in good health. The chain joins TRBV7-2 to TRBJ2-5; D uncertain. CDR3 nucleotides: TGTGCCAGCAGCTTAGTTCCCGGGCTACCTCTCCAAGAGACCCAGTACTTC. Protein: CASSLVPGLPLQETQYF.